The 5 T cell receptor beta chains below come from one sample, sequenced in a study of blood T cell repertoires in COVID-19. Sequenced by immunoSEQ multiplex PCR; TCRdb stores in-frame clones only, minus some. Of 150,000 to 250,000 clones in the sample, around 82% were seen once. Sequenced sample: PBMCs or T cells enriched from blood (not recorded which). Receptor source: a man in his forties who had recovered from COVID-19.

V usage is TRBV5-1 and J usage is TRBJ2-3, with D perhaps TRBD2 (5 bases). CDR1 is SGHRS and CDR2 is YFSETQ in the germline V gene. The CDR3 has 17 amino acids. V was clipped by 1 base and J by 0 bases, with 15 bases between them. CDR3 DNA: TGCGCCAGCAGCTTGATGGTAAGCGGCTCTAGCACAGATACGCAGTATTTT. This sequence encodes CASSLMVSGSSTDTQYF.

A single count supports this clone. This chain uses TRBV6-5 with TRBJ1-1; the D is unclear. Germline CDR1 is MNHEY and CDR2 is SVGAGI. CDR3 length: 13 residues. The CDR3 nucleotides are TGTGTGGCCCGGCGGGATACCAAAGCTGAAGCTTTCTTT. Encoded protein: CVARRDTKAEAFF.

The chain employs TRBV19 and TRBJ1-5; the match to TRBD1 covers 7 bases. Trimming removed 7 bases from V and 6 bases from J; junction bases left unmatched: 15. The germline V gene has CDR1 LNHDA and CDR2 SQIVND (reference sequence). This CDR3 contains 16 residues. The CDR3 coding sequence is TGTGCCAGTACCCATCTCACAGGGGATGGTAGTCAGCCCCAGCATTTT. Its protein is CASTHLTGDGSQPQHF.

The chain carries TRBV6-5 and TRBJ2-7; weak D call: TRBD2 (6 bases). V lost 0 bases and J lost 4, with 10 bases in between. The CDR3 has 14 amino acids. Germline values: CDR1 MNHEY, CDR2 SVGAGI. The CDR3 DNA sequence: TGTGCCAGCAGTTACTCGACTAGGAAATACGAGCAGTACTTC. Amino acids: CASSYSTRKYEQYF.

The V gene is TRBV18, the J gene TRBJ1-1; TRBD1 matches 8 bases. The V and J ends lost 6 bases and 3 bases, in that order; junction bases with no gene match: 9. Germline assignment: CDR1 KGHSH and CDR2 LQKENI. CDR3 length equals 15 residues. The CDR3 region is CASSQGQGGDTEAFF. The DNA for the CDR3 is TGTGCCAGCTCCCAAGGACAGGGTGGGGACACTGAAGCTTTCTTT.